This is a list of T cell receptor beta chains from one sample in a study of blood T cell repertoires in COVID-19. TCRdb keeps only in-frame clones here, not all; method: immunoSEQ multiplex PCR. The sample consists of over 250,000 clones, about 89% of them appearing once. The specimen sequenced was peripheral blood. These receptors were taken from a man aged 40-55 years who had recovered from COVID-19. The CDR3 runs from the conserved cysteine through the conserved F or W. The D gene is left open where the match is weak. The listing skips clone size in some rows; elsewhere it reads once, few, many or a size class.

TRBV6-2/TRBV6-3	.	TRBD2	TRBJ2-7	CASSYGLAGVSSEQYF	TGTGCCAGCAGTTACGGACTAGCGGGAGTGTCATCCGAGCAGTACTTC
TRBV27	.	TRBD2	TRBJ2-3	CASSLRRLATSTDTQYF	TGTGCCAGCAGTTTACGGCGACTAGCGACTAGCACAGATACGCAGTATTTT
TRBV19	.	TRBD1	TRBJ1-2	CASSKDRGRRGYTF	TGTGCCAGTAGTAAAGACAGGGGGCGGCGGGGCTACACCTTC
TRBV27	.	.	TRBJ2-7	CASSPSLAYEQYF	TGTGCCAGCAGTCCCAGTCTAGCCTACGAGCAGTACTTC
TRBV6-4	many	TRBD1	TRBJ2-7	CASSDSIRDRGRNEQYF	TGTGCCAGCAGTGACTCGATCCGGGACAGGGGGCGTAACGAGCAGTACTTC
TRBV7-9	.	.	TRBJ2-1	CASSHLEGSAIYNEQFF	TGTGCCAGCAGCCACCTCGAGGGTAGCGCAATCTACAATGAGCAGTTCTTC
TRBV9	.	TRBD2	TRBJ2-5	CASSVAPSGGETQYF	TGTGCCAGCAGCGTAGCCCCTAGCGGAGGAGAGACCCAGTACTTC
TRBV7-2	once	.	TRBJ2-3	CASSLGRKSTDTQYF	TGTGCCAGCAGCTTAGGGCGGAAAAGCACAGATACGCAGTATTTT
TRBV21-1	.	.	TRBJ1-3	CASREAGNTIYF	TGTGCCAGCCGGGAGGCTGGAAACACCATATATTTT
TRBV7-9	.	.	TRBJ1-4	CASSPPGGRSNEKLFF	TGTGCCAGCAGCCCGCCGGGTGGTCGGTCTAATGAAAAACTGTTTTTT
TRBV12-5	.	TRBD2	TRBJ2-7	CASGSGLVVDGEQYF	TGTGCTAGTGGTTCCGGACTAGTGGTAGATGGCGAGCAGTACTTC
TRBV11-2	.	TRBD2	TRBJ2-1	CASSLRGGVLGEQFF	TGTGCCAGCAGCTTACGCGGGGGGGTCCTGGGTGAGCAGTTCTTC
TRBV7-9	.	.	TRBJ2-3	CASSPDIYRRTDTQYF	TGTGCCAGCAGCCCGGACATATATCGGCGCACAGATACGCAGTATTTT
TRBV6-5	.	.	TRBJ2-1	CASRGQLSPEQFF	TGTGCCAGCAGGGGACAATTATCGCCTGAGCAGTTCTTC
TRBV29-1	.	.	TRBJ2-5	CSVGRAQETQYF	TGCAGCGTCGGCAGGGCTCAAGAGACCCAGTACTTC
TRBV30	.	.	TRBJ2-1	CAWSSGGNEQFF	TGTGCCTGGAGTTCCGGGGGAAATGAGCAGTTCTTC
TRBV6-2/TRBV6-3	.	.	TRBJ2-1	CASSYNSADEQFF	TGTGCCAGCAGTTATAACTCGGCGGATGAGCAGTTCTTC
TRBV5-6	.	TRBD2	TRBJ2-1	CASTSGLAYNEQFF	TGTGCCAGCACCTCTGGACTAGCCTACAATGAGCAGTTCTTC
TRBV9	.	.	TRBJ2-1	CASSVGAGAYNEQFF	TGTGCCAGCAGCGTAGGGGCAGGGGCGTACAATGAGCAGTTCTTC
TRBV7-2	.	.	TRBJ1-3	CASSFRDGNTIYF	TGTGCCAGCAGCTTCAGGGATGGAAACACCATATATTTT
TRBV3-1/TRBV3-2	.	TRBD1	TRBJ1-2	CASSQVRDSYYGYTF	TGTGCCAGCAGTCAAGTCCGGGACAGCTACTATGGCTACACCTTC
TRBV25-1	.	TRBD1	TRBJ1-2	CASSEAGTGFHGYTF	TGTGCCAGCAGTGAGGCCGGGACAGGGTTCCATGGCTACACCTTC
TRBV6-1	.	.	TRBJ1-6	CASSEARGSYNSPLHF	TGTGCCAGCAGTGAAGCAAGGGGCTCCTATAATTCACCCCTCCACTTT
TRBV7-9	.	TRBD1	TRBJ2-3	CASSSGGQGTDTQYF	TGTGCCAGCAGCTCCGGGGGACAGGGAACAGATACGCAGTATTTT
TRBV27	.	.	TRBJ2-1	CASSSLALNEQFF	TGTGCCAGCAGTTCGCTAGCTTTAAATGAGCAGTTCTTC
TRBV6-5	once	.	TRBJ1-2	CASSYLGGNYGYTF	TGTGCCAGCAGTTACTTGGGGGGGAACTATGGCTACACCTTC
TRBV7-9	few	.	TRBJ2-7	CASSELQTPTYEQYF	TGTGCCAGCAGCGAGCTACAGACCCCAACCTACGAGCAGTACTTC
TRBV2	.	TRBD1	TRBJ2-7	CASSPRTGSSYEQYF	TGTGCCAGCAGCCCCAGGACAGGGAGCTCCTACGAGCAGTACTTC
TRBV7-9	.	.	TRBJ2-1	CATPGQEVNEQFF	TGTGCCACCCCGGGACAAGAGGTCAATGAGCAGTTCTTC
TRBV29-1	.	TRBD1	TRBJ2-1	CSVATGGYYNEQFF	TGCAGCGTTGCAACAGGGGGCTACTACAATGAGCAGTTCTTC
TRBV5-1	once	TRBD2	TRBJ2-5	CASSRGTSGRETQYF	TGCGCCAGCAGCCGCGGGACTAGCGGGCGGGAGACCCAGTACTTC
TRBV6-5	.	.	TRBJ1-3	CASEGLVSGNTIYF	TGTGCCAGCGAGGGCCTGGTTTCGGGAAACACCATATATTTT
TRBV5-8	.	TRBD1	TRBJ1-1	CAGKKGAMNTEAFF	TGTGCCGGGAAAAAGGGGGCAATGAACACTGAAGCTTTCTTT
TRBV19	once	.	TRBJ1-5	CASSPRAARGTQPQHF	TGTGCCAGTAGTCCCAGGGCGGCCAGGGGTACTCAGCCCCAGCATTTT
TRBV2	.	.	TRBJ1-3	CASSEGAGYGNTIYF	TGTGCCAGCAGTGAAGGTGCCGGGTATGGAAACACCATATATTTT
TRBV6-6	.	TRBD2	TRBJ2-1	CASSPGLAGANEQFF	TGTGCCAGCAGTCCGGGACTAGCGGGGGCCAATGAGCAGTTCTTC
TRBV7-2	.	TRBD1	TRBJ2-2	CASRPRTGTGELFF	TGTGCCAGCAGACCCCGGACAGGGACCGGGGAGCTGTTTTTT
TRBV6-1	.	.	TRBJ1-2	CASSELTWGYTF	TGTGCCAGCAGTGAACTTACATGGGGCTACACCTTC
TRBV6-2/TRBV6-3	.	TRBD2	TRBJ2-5	CASSSQREGLETQYF	TGTGCCAGCAGTTCTCAGCGGGAGGGCTTAGAGACCCAGTACTTC
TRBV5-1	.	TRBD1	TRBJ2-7	CASSLGQGAIQYEQYF	TGCGCCAGCAGCTTGGGACAGGGGGCGATACAATACGAGCAGTACTTC
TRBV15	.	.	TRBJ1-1	CATQSGGLKNTEAFF	TGTGCCACCCAAAGTGGGGGGTTGAAGAACACTGAAGCTTTCTTT
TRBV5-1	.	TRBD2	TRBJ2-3	CASSLGRLAGTDTQYF	TGCGCCAGCAGCTTGGGTCGACTAGCGGGTACAGATACGCAGTATTTT